The text below deals with one T cell receptor (beta chain). There is no known antigen for this receptor. The sample holds no much larger clone one base away, and base qualities are not on file. Lymph node samples came from the axillary draining lymph nodes of breast cancer patients. This sample was included in a study of breast tumors, draining lymph nodes, adjacent tissues (dated by TCRdb to about 2016). With regard to the full study: In breast cancer patients, the study compared the TCR beta repertoires of tumor, adjacent nontumor tissue and axillary lymph nodes. In human breast cancer, the study set out to assess how tumor, surrounding tissue and draining lymph node repertoires relate to one another and whether T cells might be exchanged between them. Points the paper makes about the study in general: Tumor T-cell repertoires showed less diversity than lymph node repertoires and more diversity than nontumor tissue repertoires, and tumor T-cell repertoires showed preferential V and J gene usage. The data were considered consistent with the idea that most tumor T cells come from the lymph node and then expand in tumor tissue. Rather than being directly demonstrated, the conclusion that tumor T cells originate in lymph nodes was presented as consistent with a hypothesis. The similarity between tumor and nontumor tissue repertoires was significantly greater in luminal-like breast cancer than in basal-like breast cancer.

Sequenced using an Illumina HiSeq 2000. Multiplex PCR amplification was used to generate the TCR beta chain libraries. The amplified TCR beta chain products were analyzed by high-throughput sequencing. TCRdb's own reprocessing of the public reads used fastp at Q25 and MiXCR and kept productive beta chains. When rows share a CDR3 protein, they turn into one entry using the most common DNA and genes. The sample contains roughly 130,000 distinct CDR3 sequences, nearly 20% of them found a single time. The ten largest clonotypes hold about 3.7% of the sample. The V and J ends are trimmed by 2 bases and 2 bases, leaving 12 bases between them. Including cysteine and phenylalanine, the CDR3 has 15 amino acids. CDR3 DNA only is kept here, 45 bases in frame from base 1. The germline V gene specifies KGHSH as CDR1 and LQKENI as CDR2.

The sequence was obtained from a female donor with breast cancer. Some clones in this sample may be carry-over from other donors' samples. This receptor chain uses TRBV18 and TRBJ2-5; the D gene is not confidently resolved. Material: axillary lymph node tissue. The base sequence is TGTGCCAGCTCACCATCTGGTCTAAAACAAGAGACCCAGTACTTC. Its amino acids are CASSPSGLKQETQYF.